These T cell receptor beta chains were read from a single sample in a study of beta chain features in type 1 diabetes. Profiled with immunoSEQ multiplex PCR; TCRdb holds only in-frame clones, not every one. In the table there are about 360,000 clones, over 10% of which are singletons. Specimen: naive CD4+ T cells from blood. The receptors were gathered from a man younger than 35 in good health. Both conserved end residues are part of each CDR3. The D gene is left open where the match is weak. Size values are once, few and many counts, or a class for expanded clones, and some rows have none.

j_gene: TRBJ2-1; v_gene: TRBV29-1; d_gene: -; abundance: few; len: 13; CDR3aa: CSLREPSYNEQFF; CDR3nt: TGCAGCCTACGGGAGCCCTCCTACAATGAGCAGTTCTTC
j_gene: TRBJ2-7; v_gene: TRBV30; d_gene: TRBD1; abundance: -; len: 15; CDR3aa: CAWGGTGDGPYEQYF; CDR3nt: TGTGCCTGGGGCGGGACAGGGGATGGTCCCTACGAGCAGTACTTC
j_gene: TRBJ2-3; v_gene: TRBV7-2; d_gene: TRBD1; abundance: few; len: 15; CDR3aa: CASSYRGPSTDTQYF; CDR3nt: TGTGCCAGCAGCTACAGGGGGCCTAGCACAGATACGCAGTATTTT
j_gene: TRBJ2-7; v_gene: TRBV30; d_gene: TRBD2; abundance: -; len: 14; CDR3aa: CACLPLARPYEQYF; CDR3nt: TGTGCCTGTCTTCCACTAGCGAGACCCTACGAGCAGTACTTC
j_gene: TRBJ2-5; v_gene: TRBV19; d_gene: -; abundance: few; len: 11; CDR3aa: CASSMEETQYF; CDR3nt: TGTGCCAGTAGTATGGAGGAGACCCAGTACTTC
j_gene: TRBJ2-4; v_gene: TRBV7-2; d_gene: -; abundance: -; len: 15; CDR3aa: CASSLSRRAGNIQYF; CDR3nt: TGTGCCAGCAGCTTATCGCGCAGGGCCGGCAACATTCAGTACTTC
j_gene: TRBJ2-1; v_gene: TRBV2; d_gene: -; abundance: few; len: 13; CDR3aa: CASSSFSGSEQFF; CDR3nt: TGTGCCAGCAGCAGCTTCTCGGGGTCCGAGCAGTTCTTC
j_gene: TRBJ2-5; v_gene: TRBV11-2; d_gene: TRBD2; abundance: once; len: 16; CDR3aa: CASSLLGGRAWETQYF; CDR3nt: TGTGCCAGCAGCTTGTTAGGAGGGAGGGCCTGGGAGACCCAGTACTTC
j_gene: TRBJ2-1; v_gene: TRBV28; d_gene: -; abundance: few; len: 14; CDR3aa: CASRDISSYNEQFF; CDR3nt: TGTGCCAGCAGGGACATTAGCTCCTACAATGAGCAGTTCTTC
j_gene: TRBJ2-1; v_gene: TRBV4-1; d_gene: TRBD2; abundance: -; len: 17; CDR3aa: CASSQSLGLAGYNEQFF; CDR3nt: TGCGCCAGCAGCCAAAGTTTGGGACTAGCGGGTTACAATGAGCAGTTCTTC
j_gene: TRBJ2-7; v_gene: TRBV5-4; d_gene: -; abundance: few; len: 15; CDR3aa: CASRLGQGYTYEQYF; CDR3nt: TGTGCCAGCAGATTGGGGCAGGGGTACACCTACGAGCAGTACTTC
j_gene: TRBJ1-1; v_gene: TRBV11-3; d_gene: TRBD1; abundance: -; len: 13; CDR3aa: CASSRGQGPEAFF; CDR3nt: TGTGCCAGCAGCCGTGGACAGGGCCCTGAAGCTTTCTTT
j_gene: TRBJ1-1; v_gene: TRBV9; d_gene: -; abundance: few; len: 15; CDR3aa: CASSVGMAGNTEAFF; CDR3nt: TGTGCCAGCAGCGTAGGAATGGCAGGGAACACTGAAGCTTTCTTT
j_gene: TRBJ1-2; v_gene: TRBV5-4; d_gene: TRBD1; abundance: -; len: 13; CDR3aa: CASSPDGTGGYTF; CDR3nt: TGTGCCAGCAGCCCGGACGGGACAGGTGGCTACACCTTC
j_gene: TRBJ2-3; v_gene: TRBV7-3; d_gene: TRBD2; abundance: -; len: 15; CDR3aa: CASSLGGRETDTQYF; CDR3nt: TGTGCCAGCAGCTTGGGCGGGAGGGAAACGGATACGCAGTATTTT
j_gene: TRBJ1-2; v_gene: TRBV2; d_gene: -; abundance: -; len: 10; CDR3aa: CASQKPGYTF; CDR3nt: TGTGCCAGCCAGAAACCCGGCTACACCTTC
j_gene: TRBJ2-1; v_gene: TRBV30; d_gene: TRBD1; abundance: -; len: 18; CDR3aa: CAWSVTRGQGASYNEQFF; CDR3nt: TGTGCCTGGAGTGTAACCAGGGGACAGGGGGCGTCCTACAATGAGCAGTTCTTC
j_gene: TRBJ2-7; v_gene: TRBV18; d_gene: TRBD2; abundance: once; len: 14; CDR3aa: CASSPSGTTNEQYF; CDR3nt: TGTGCCAGCTCACCGTCCGGGACTACGAACGAGCAGTACTTC
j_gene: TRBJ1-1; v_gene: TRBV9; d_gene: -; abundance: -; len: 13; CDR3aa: CASSVAGGAEAFF; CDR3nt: TGTGCCAGCAGCGTAGCTGGAGGGGCTGAAGCTTTCTTT
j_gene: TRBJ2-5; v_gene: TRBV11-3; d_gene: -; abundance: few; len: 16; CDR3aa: CASSLGQVGHQETQYF; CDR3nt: TGTGCCAGCAGCTTAGGACAGGTTGGGCATCAAGAGACCCAGTACTTC
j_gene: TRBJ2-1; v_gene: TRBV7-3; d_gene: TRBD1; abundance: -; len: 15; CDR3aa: CASSETGNSYNEQFF; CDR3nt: TGTGCCAGCAGCGAGACAGGGAACTCCTACAATGAGCAGTTCTTC
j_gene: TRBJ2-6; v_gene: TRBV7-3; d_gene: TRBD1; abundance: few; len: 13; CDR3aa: CASSPTGPNVLTF; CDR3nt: TGTGCCAGCAGCCCGACAGGGCCAAACGTCCTGACTTTC
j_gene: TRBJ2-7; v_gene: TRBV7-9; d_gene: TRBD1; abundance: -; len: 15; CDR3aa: CASRAGRDSSYEQYF; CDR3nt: TGTGCCAGCAGAGCCGGCCGGGACAGCTCCTACGAGCAGTACTTC
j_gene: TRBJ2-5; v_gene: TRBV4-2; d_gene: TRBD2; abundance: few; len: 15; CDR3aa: CASSPGLAPQETQYF; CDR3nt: TGTGCCAGCAGCCCGGGACTAGCGCCTCAAGAGACCCAGTACTTC
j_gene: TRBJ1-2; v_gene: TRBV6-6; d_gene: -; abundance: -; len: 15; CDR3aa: CASSSQGRLGYGYTF; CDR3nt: TGTGCCAGCAGTTCTCAGGGGCGGCTGGGTTATGGCTACACCTTC
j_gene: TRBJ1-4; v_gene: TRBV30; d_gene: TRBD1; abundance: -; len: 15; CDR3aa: CAWTRLTGDVEKLFF; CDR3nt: TGTGCCTGGACCCGCTTGACAGGGGATGTTGAAAAACTGTTTTTT
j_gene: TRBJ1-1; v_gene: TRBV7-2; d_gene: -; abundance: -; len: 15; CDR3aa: CASSLVIDGGAEAFF; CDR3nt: TGTGCCAGCAGCTTAGTGATTGATGGGGGCGCTGAAGCTTTCTTT
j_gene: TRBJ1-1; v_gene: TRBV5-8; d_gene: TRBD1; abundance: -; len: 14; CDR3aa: CASSLGTGGTEAFF; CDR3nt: TGTGCCAGCAGCTTGGGGACAGGGGGTACTGAAGCTTTCTTT
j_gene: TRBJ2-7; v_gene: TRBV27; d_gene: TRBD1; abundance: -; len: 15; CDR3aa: CASSYRGYRSYEQYF; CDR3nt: TGTGCCAGCAGTTACAGGGGATATAGGTCCTACGAGCAGTACTTC
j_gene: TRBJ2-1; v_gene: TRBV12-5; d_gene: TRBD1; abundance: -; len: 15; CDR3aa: CASGFGDSSYNEQFF; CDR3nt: TGTGCTAGTGGTTTTGGGGACAGTTCCTACAATGAGCAGTTCTTC
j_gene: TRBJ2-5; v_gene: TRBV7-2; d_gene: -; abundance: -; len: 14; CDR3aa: CASSLERAGETQYF; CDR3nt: TGTGCCAGCAGCTTAGAACGGGCGGGGGAGACCCAGTACTTC
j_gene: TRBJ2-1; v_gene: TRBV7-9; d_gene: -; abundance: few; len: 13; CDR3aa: CASSLGQYNEQFF; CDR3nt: TGTGCCAGCAGCTTAGGGCAGTACAATGAGCAGTTCTTC
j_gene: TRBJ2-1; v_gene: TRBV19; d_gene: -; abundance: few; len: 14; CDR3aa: CASKFSERRNEQFF; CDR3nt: TGTGCCAGTAAGTTCTCCGAACGGAGGAATGAGCAGTTCTTC
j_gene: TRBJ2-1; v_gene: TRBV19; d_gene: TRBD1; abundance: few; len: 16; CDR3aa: CASTDRGVTAYNEQFF; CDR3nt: TGTGCCAGTACCGACAGGGGCGTTACAGCGTACAATGAGCAGTTCTTC
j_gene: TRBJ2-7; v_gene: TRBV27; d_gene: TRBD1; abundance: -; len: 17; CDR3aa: CASSLSAGTGAAYEQYF; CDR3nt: TGTGCCAGCAGTTTATCGGCCGGGACAGGGGCGGCCTACGAGCAGTACTTC
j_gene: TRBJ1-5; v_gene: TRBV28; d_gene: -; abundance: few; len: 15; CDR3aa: CASSLGQARNQPQHF; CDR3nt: TGTGCCAGCAGTTTAGGGCAGGCTCGCAATCAGCCCCAGCATTTT
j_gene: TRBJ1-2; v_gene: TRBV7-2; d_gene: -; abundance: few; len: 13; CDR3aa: CASAYAGGSGYTF; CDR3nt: TGTGCCAGCGCCTACGCCGGGGGAAGTGGCTACACCTTC
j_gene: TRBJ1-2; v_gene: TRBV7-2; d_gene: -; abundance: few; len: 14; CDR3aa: CASSIQEANYGYTF; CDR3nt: TGTGCCAGCAGCATACAGGAAGCTAACTATGGCTACACCTTC
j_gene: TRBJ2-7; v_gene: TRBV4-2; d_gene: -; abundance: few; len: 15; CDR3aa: CASSQDLTATYEQYF; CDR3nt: TGTGCCAGCAGCCAAGATCTGACAGCAACCTACGAGCAGTACTTC
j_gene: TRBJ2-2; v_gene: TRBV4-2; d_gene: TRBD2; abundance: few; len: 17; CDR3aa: CASSQLGTSLFPGELFF; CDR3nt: TGTGCCAGCAGCCAATTAGGGACTAGCCTCTTCCCCGGGGAGCTGTTTTTT
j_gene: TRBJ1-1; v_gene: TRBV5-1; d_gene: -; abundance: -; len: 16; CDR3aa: CASSLERGPMNTEAFF; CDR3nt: TGCGCCAGCAGCTTGGAAAGGGGCCCCATGAACACTGAAGCTTTCTTT
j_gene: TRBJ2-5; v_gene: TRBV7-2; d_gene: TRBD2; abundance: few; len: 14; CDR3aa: CASSLARGEETQYF; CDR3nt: TGTGCCAGCAGCTTAGCGCGGGGGGAAGAGACCCAGTACTTC
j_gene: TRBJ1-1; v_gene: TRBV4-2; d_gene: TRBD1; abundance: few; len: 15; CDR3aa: CASSERQGPVTEAFF; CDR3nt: TGTGCCAGCAGCGAACGACAGGGCCCGGTCACTGAAGCTTTCTTT
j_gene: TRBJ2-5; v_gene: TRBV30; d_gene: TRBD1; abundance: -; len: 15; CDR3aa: CAWSRDRGRWETQYF; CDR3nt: TGTGCCTGGAGTCGGGACAGGGGGCGATGGGAGACCCAGTACTTC
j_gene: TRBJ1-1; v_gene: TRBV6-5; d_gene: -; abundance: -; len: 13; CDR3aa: CASTMLRGTEAFF; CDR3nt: TGTGCCAGCACCATGCTTAGGGGGACTGAAGCTTTCTTT